What follows are 30 T cell receptor beta chains derived from one specimen sequenced in a study of PD-1 blockade in classical Hodgkin lymphoma. Time point specified: cycle 4 day 1 (C4D1), after 5 to 7 weeks of nivolumab. All patients relapsed after autologous stem cell transplantation, and brentuximab vedotin exposure varied. Magnetic negative selection was used to purify CD8+ T cells from thawed PBMCs. Sequencing was performed with immunoSEQ multiplex PCR; in TCRdb, only in-frame clones are kept and a portion is missing. Of some 18,000 clones in the sample, about 85% were seen once. The sample was CD8+ T cells from blood, taken before the fourth cycle of nivolumab. The receptors come from a human donor with classical Hodgkin lymphoma.

V usage is TRBV2 and J usage is TRBJ2-7, with 8 bases lining up with TRBD2. Germline V gene sequence: CDR1 SNHLY, CDR2 FYNNEI. The V segment lost 10 bases and the J segment 2 bases; nucleotides outside the gene matches: 10. This CDR3 comprises 14 residues. The CDR3 bases are TGTGCCAAGAGTACCGGGACTAGTACCTACGAGCAGTACTTC. Protein product: CAKSTGTSTYEQYF.

V and J are TRBV13 and TRBJ1-1, with 10 bases fitting TRBD1. J gave up 6 bases and V 1 base, and 8 bases lay outside the gene matches. Germline V gene data show CDR1 as PRHDT and CDR2 as FYEKMQ (reference sequence). This CDR3 region has 16 residues. The CDR3 region is CASSLVGGQGRAEAFF. The CDR3 DNA is TGTGCCAGCAGCTTAGTGGGGGGACAGGGGCGGGCTGAAGCTTTCTTT.

This clone was picked up one time. V usage is TRBV6-5 and J usage is TRBJ2-5; TRBD1 agrees at 11 bases. Germline loops: CDR1 MNHEY, CDR2 SVGAGI. With 4 bases clipped from V and 5 bases from J, the junction kept 6 bases outside the gene matches. The CDR3 length is 15 residues. CDR3 region: CASSSGQGARETQYF. In DNA form, the CDR3 reads TGTGCCAGCAGTTCAGGACAGGGGGCACGTGAGACCCAGTACTTC.

This clone was found once. J is TRBJ2-7 and V is TRBV27, with 8 bases that match TRBD2. Germline V gene lookup returns CDR1 MNHEY and CDR2 SMNVEV (reference sequence). This CDR3 contains 17 residues. J gave up 5 bases and V 4 bases, and 16 bases lay outside the gene matches. This CDR3 reads CASSYYLAGPGPHEQYF. The DNA of the CDR3 is TGTGCCAGCAGTTATTACCTAGCGGGCCCCGGCCCCCACGAGCAGTACTTC.

This clone qualifies as medium-sized (0.01 to 0.1%). The chain couples TRBV27 to TRBJ2-7; 10 nucleotides align to TRBD1. The CDR3 is 13 amino acids. V was clipped by 9 bases and J by 1 base; unmatched bases: 3. Germline V gene data show CDR1 as MNHEY and CDR2 as SMNVEV (reference sequence). The CDR3 DNA reads TGTGCCAGTAAGGGACAGGGGTCCTACGAGCAGTACTTC. Translating gives CASKGQGSYEQYF.

V gene TRBV29-1 combines with J gene TRBJ2-3; the match to TRBD2 covers 7 bases. The V gene end was trimmed by 2 bases and the J gene end by 0 bases; junction bases not matched to a gene: 17. Germline V gene sequence: CDR1 SQVTM, CDR2 ANQGSEA. The CDR3 sequence is 19 residues long. The CDR3 DNA is TGCAGCGTTGAATCGTTGGCTAGCGGTAGTGGTCCTAGCACAGATACGCAGTATTTT. It yields the protein CSVESLASGSGPSTDTQYF.

V is TRBV28 and J is TRBJ1-4; D is unresolved. Germline CDR1 reads MDHEN; CDR2 reads SYDVKM. V was pared by 9 bases and J by 4 bases, with 6 bases between. The CDR3 is 11 residues long. This CDR3 is CASLRNEKLFF. In DNA form, the CDR3 reads TGTGCCAGTTTACGTAATGAAAAACTGTTTTTT.

The chain links TRBV4-1 to TRBJ2-5, with TRBD1 matching over 7 bases. The trim removed 3 bases at V and 1 base at J, leaving 2 bases unmatched. CDR1 MGHRA and CDR2 YSYEKL come from the germline V gene. The CDR3 consists of 14 residues. The CDR3 loop reads CASSHKGAQETQYF. The DNA of the CDR3 is TGCGCCAGCAGCCATAAGGGGGCCCAAGAGACCCAGTACTTC.

The sample holds one count of this clone. This chain joins TRBV7-6 and TRBJ2-7; D is unclear. Germline CDR1 reads SGHVS; CDR2 reads FNYEAQ. With 5 bases removed from V and 6 bases from J, the gap between germline ends came to 11 bases. This CDR3 is built from 12 residues. The CDR3, as DNA: TGTGCCAGCAGCCCGGGCGGCAGCGAGCAGTACTTC. Translated: CASSPGGSEQYF.

This clone was recorded once. This chain uses TRBV28 with TRBJ2-7; maybe TRBD1 (5 bases). Germline CDR1 reads MDHEN; CDR2 reads SYDVKM. The CDR3 spans 13 residues. The V and J ends lost 2 bases and 6 bases respectively, with 11 bases between them. The CDR3 DNA reads as TGTGCCAGCAGTTTAGTAAGGGGTATCGAGCAGTACTTC. Protein sequence: CASSLVRGIEQYF.

The chain links TRBV13 to TRBJ2-7; 7 nucleotides align to TRBD1. The CDR3 totals 14 residues. V was pared by 3 bases and J by 2 bases, with 4 bases of the junction left unmatched. From germline, CDR1 is PRHDT and CDR2 FYEKMQ (reference sequence). The CDR3 DNA reads as TGTGCCAGCAGCTTTGGGACAGACCCCTACGAGCAGTACTTC. Translated: CASSFGTDPYEQYF.

The chain has TRBV28 and TRBJ2-3; possible D gene TRBD1, 5 bases. The V gene's germline CDR1 is MDHEN and CDR2 SYDVKM. The germline V and J ends were trimmed by 6 bases and 0 bases, with 13 bases remaining between them. This CDR3 is built from 15 residues. CDR3 loop: CASRKTVASTDTQYF. Here the CDR3 DNA reads TGTGCCAGCAGGAAGACAGTAGCTAGCACAGATACGCAGTATTTT.

This clone was detected only once. This chain links TRBV5-1 with TRBJ2-1; TRBD1 matches at 8 bases. The CDR3 extends over 18 amino acids. J lost 0 bases, V lost 1 base, and 9 bases had no gene match. Germline assignment: CDR1 SGHRS and CDR2 YFSETQ. The CDR3 DNA reads TGCGCCAGCAGCTTGAACACCGGGACAGGTCGCTCCTACAATGAGCAGTTCTTC. Its translation: CASSLNTGTGRSYNEQFF. The variable domain in full, completed from reference TRBV5-1 and TRBJ2-1, reads KAGVTQTPRYLIKTRGQQVTLSCSPISGHRSVSWYQQTPGQGLQFLFEYFSETQRNKGNFPGRFSGRQFSNSRSEMNVSTLELGDSALYLCASSLNTGTGRSYNEQFFGPGTRLTVL.

The chain is built from TRBV5-6 and TRBJ2-5; 11 bases align to TRBD2. The J call may not be correct, given that the DNA end is closer to TRBJ2-7. From germline, CDR1 is SGHDT and CDR2 YYEEEE. The CDR3 runs 15 residues. The CDR3 DNA follows: TGTGCCAGCAGCTTAGGTGGGACTAGCGGCGACGAGCAGTACTTC. As protein: CASSLGGTSGDEQYF.

The chain employs TRBV7-6 and TRBJ2-3; 7 positions match TRBD2. CDR1 SGHVS and CDR2 FNYEAQ come from the germline V gene. J lost 0 bases, V lost 5 bases, and 5 bases had no gene match. CDR3 length: 15 amino acids. CDR3 bases: TGTGCCAGCAGCCCGGGCGGGGGTAGCACAGATACGCAGTATTTT. As protein: CASSPGGGSTDTQYF.

The chain links TRBV27 to TRBJ1-1, with a possible D match to TRBD1 (6 bases). V lost 6 bases to trimming and J lost 5 bases, with 16 bases between them. CDR3 size: 14 residues. Germline V gene sequence: CDR1 MNHEY, CDR2 SMNVEV (reference sequence). As DNA, the CDR3 is TGTGCCAGCAGAATAGCAGGGGTATCGACTGAAGCTTTCTTT. It yields the protein CASRIAGVSTEAFF.

V and J are TRBV10-1 and TRBJ2-3, with D perhaps matching TRBD2 (6 bases). This CDR3 region has 16 residues. V was trimmed by 4 bases and J by 3 bases, leaving 17 bases between them. Per germline, CDR1 WNHNN and CDR2 SYGVQD (reference sequence). The CDR3: CASSVTRDEVTDTQYF. DNA of the CDR3: TGCGCCAGCAGTGTCACGCGGGATGAGGTAACAGATACGCAGTATTTT.

The chain employs TRBV25-1 and TRBJ2-1; 14 bases fit TRBD2. The CDR3 contains 18 residues. Germline loops: CDR1 MGHDK, CDR2 SYGVNS. Trimming cost V 6 bases and J 2 bases; bases outside gene matches: 9. This chain's CDR3 is CASSAGTSGRGAYNEQFF. The CDR3 bases are TGTGCCAGCAGCGCCGGGACTAGCGGGAGAGGGGCCTACAATGAGCAGTTCTTC.

The chain employs TRBV13 and TRBJ2-1; 8 bases line up with TRBD2. The junction had 15 bases not matched to a gene; V was cut back by 5 bases and J by 12 bases. The CDR3 sequence is 15 residues long. CDR1 is PRHDT, CDR2 FYEKMQ, per germline (reference sequence). CDR3 residues: CASSPGLAGLEGQFF. The DNA of the CDR3 is TGTGCCAGCAGCCCCGGGCTAGCGGGCCTCGAGGGGCAGTTCTTC.

J is TRBJ2-7 and V is TRBV11-2; weak D call: TRBD1 (6 bases). CDR1 is SGHAT and CDR2 is FQNNGV in the germline V gene. The CDR3 loop spans 18 amino acids. The V and J ends lost 5 bases and 3 bases respectively, with 26 bases between them. CDR3 nucleotide sequence: TGTGCCAGCAGCACAGCGGCAGGGGCCGAAACTTTGGTCTACGAGCAGTACTTC. It codes for CASSTAAGAETLVYEQYF.

The gene calls are TRBV7-2 and TRBJ2-1, with 8 bases lining up with TRBD2. The CDR3 spans 14 residues. CDR1 and CDR2 (germline): SGHTA, FQGNSA. V dropped 3 bases and J dropped 6; count of bases not matched to a gene: 4. For the CDR3, the DNA is TGTGCCAGCAGCTTCCCGGGACTAGTCAATGAGCAGTTCTTC. Translated: CASSFPGLVNEQFF.

The chain couples TRBV27 to TRBJ2-7; weak D call: TRBD1 (6 bases). The V and J ends lost 6 bases and 7 bases respectively, with 16 bases between them. The CDR3 is 13 residues long. The V gene's germline CDR1 is MNHEY and CDR2 SMNVEV (reference sequence). CDR3 DNA: TGTGCCAGCAGCCATGGACAGCCTCGAGAGCAGTACTTC. This gives the protein CASSHGQPREQYF.

The chain has TRBV10-1 and TRBJ2-3; 8 bases agree with TRBD1. CDR1 is WNHNN, CDR2 SYGVQD, per germline (reference sequence). With 5 bases clipped from V and 0 bases from J, the junction kept 13 bases outside the gene matches. The CDR3 has 18 amino acids. The CDR3 nucleotides read TGCGCCAGCAGTCCGGGACCCGGTCAGGGGGCAAGCACAGATACGCAGTATTTT. It translates to CASSPGPGQGASTDTQYF.

The J gene is TRBJ2-1, the V gene TRBV2; D is ambiguous. Germline V gives CDR1 SNHLY, CDR2 FYNNEI. This CDR3 region has 14 residues. Deletions cut 7 bases from V and 4 bases from J, with 14 bases between. In nucleotides, the CDR3 is TGTGCCAGCACCCCGGACGGTGGGTACAATGAGCAGTTCTTC. Residues: CASTPDGGYNEQFF.

V gene TRBV7-6 combines with J gene TRBJ2-5; 10 nucleotides line up with TRBD2. The CDR3 runs to 16 residues. The V and J ends lost 8 bases and 1 base, in that order; junction bases with no gene match: 10. Germline values: CDR1 SGHVS, CDR2 FNYEAQ. CDR3 amino acids: CASGYRLAGAQETQYF. The DNA for the CDR3 is TGTGCCAGCGGATATCGACTAGCGGGCGCCCAAGAGACCCAGTACTTC.

The V gene is TRBV19, the J gene TRBJ1-5; D is undetermined. Germline CDR1 and CDR2: LNHDA and SQIVND (reference sequence). Trimming stripped 6 bases from V and 2 bases from J, with 14 bases between. This CDR3 contains 15 residues. The CDR3 coding sequence is TGTGCCAGTAGCCTGGGGTGGAGGGGCAATCAGCCCCAGCATTTT. The encoded protein is CASSLGWRGNQPQHF.

The rearrangement joins TRBV7-9 to TRBJ1-4; 8 bases map to TRBD1. The CDR3 covers 16 residues. CDR1 SEHNR and CDR2 FQNEAQ come from the germline V gene (reference sequence). V was clipped by 4 bases and J by 2 bases; unmatched bases: 6. CDR3 protein: CASSSNRGSTNEKLFF. The CDR3 DNA reads TGTGCCAGCAGCTCGAACAGGGGGTCGACTAATGAAAAACTGTTTTTT.

This clone was picked up a small number of times. The chain links TRBV27 to TRBJ1-4, with 7 bases identical to TRBD1. The CDR3 length is 14 residues. In germline, CDR1 is MNHEY, CDR2 SMNVEV (reference sequence). The V and J ends lost 5 bases and 4 bases, in that order; junction bases with no gene match: 4. The CDR3 coding sequence is TGTGCCAGCAGTAGAAGACAGGGTAATGAAAAACTGTTTTTT. It codes for CASSRRQGNEKLFF. The full variable domain, completed using reference TRBV27 and TRBJ1-4, is EAQVTQNPRYLITVTGKKLTVTCSQNMNHEYMSWYRQDPGLGLRQIYYSMNVEVTDKGDVPEGYKVSRKEKRNFPLILESPSPNQTSLYFCASSRRQGNEKLFFGSGTQLSVL.

The chain uses TRBV6-5 and TRBJ2-7; D is perhaps TRBD2 (6 bases). The CDR3 has 15 residues. Trimming stripped 5 bases from V and 2 bases from J, with 16 bases between. Germline V gives CDR1 MNHEY, CDR2 SVGAGI. CDR3 in amino acids: CASSAPLGTPYEQYF. CDR3 in DNA: TGTGCCAGCAGTGCCCCCCTAGGGACTCCCTACGAGCAGTACTTC.

The gene calls are TRBV28 and TRBJ2-1; 7 positions match TRBD2. From germline, CDR1 is MDHEN and CDR2 SYDVKM. This CDR3 contains 16 residues. The V gene end was trimmed by 3 bases and the J gene end by 5 bases; junction bases not matched to a gene: 10. CDR3 region: CASSFPRDYGNNEQFF. The CDR3 DNA reads as TGTGCCAGCAGTTTCCCCCGGGACTACGGAAACAATGAGCAGTTCTTC.